This TCR beta chain was sequenced for a study of T cells in Graves' hyperthyroidism and ophthalmopathy. Broader study findings: By a 13 V-J model, ophthalmopathy was set apart from stable hyperthyroidism.

Worth noting for this clonotype: The antigen remains undetermined.

The germline V and J ends were trimmed by 6 bases and 4 bases, with 16 bases remaining between them. The CDR3 totals 15 residues. Germline V gene data show CDR1 as MNHEY and CDR2 as SVGAGI. Graves' hyperthyroidism without ophthalmopathy progression within 18 months was termed stable. A patient was excluded if there was uncontrolled infection, other autoimmune disease, pregnancy or lactation. Clinical symptoms, serum thyroxine, TRAb, thyroid ultrasound and orbital computed tomography established diagnosis. From RNA transcripts, TCR beta CDR3 regions were amplified. First-round RT-PCR of the TCR CDR3 relied on the HTBI primer set. From the multiplex PCR reads, TCRdb called clonotypes with MiXCR, one entry per CDR3 protein. The sample has over 650,000 distinct CDR3 sequences, around 17% seen once.

The chain is built from TRBV6-5 and TRBJ1-5; D is ambiguous. This TCR derives from a young man with Graves' hyperthyroidism. Sequenced input: blood. CDR3 nucleotide sequence: TGTGCCAGCAGACTCCGAGGAACGGGGAATCAGCCCCAGCATTTT. This translates into CASRLRGTGNQPQHF.